These 19 T cell receptor beta chains were all obtained from the same sample, sequenced in a study of shared clonotypes between healthy human individuals (TCRdb year 2020). The library was obtained by the immunoSEQ multiplex PCR assay. The immuneACCESS repertoire file appears here via TCRdb, limited to in-frame rearrangements. These files lack a portion of the clones; in checked studies, under half of the deficit traces to unresolved V genes, and the cause of the others is not known. In all, the sample holds under 650,000 clones, and around 96% of those were seen once. Approximately 0.062% of the sample goes to the ten largest clones. The material sequenced was naive CD4+ T cells sorted from blood. The cell subset or site label for this specimen denotes: CD45RA+ positively selected. The receptor source for this set is a woman in her 30s in good health.

The rearrangement links TRBV28 to TRBJ1-5, with D maybe TRBD1 (5 bases). The CDR3 totals 14 residues. V lost 6 bases and J 2 bases, leaving 11 bases between the germline ends. Germline V CDR1 and CDR2: MDHEN, SYDVKM. CDR3 DNA: TGTGCCAGCAGCCAGGGTCGGGGCAATCAGCCCCAGCATTTT. This codes for CASSQGRGNQPQHF.

A single count supports this clone. The J gene is TRBJ2-3, the V gene TRBV28, with D possibly TRBD1 on 5 matching bases. The CDR3 is 12 amino acids. Deletions cut 2 bases from V and 7 bases from J, with 7 bases between. Germline loops: CDR1 MDHEN, CDR2 SYDVKM. CDR3: CASSLRGNTQYF. The CDR3 DNA is TGTGCCAGCAGTTTAAGGGGTAATACGCAGTATTTT. Together with reference TRBV28 and TRBJ2-3, the CDR3 gives the full variable domain: DVKVTQSSRYLVKRTGEKVFLECVQDMDHENMFWYRQDPGLGLRLIYFSYDVKMKEKGDIPEGYSVSREKKERFSLILESASTNQTSMYLCASSLRGNTQYFGPGTRLTVL.

This clone was recorded only once. The CDR3, as DNA: TGTGCCAGCAGAGATAGCGGGAGGGGGTACAATGAGCAGTTCTTC. It is translated as CASRDSGRGYNEQFF. The V call is TRBV2, the J call TRBJ2-1, with 11 bases aligning to TRBD2. The CDR3 is 15 residues long. Germline V gene lookup returns CDR1 SNHLY and CDR2 FYNNEI. V was clipped by 6 bases and J by 4 bases; unmatched bases: 5.

This chain joins TRBV10-3 and TRBJ2-5; D gene uncertain. The CDR3 length is 11 residues. V gave up 8 bases and J gave up 5 bases, with 9 bases separating them. Germline values: CDR1 ENHRY, CDR2 SYGVKD. Here the CDR3 reads CAIGPAETQYF. Written as DNA, the CDR3 is TGTGCCATCGGCCCCGCCGAGACCCAGTACTTC.

The rearrangement links TRBV11-2 to TRBJ2-5; D gene unclear. The V end was cut by 1 base, the J end by 1 base, with 7 bases between. This CDR3 has 14 amino acids. CDR1 and CDR2 from the germline V gene are SGHAT and FQNNGV. CDR3 in amino acids: CASSLGTIQETQYF. The CDR3 DNA follows: TGTGCCAGCAGCTTAGGTACTATCCAAGAGACCCAGTACTTC.

The rearrangement links TRBV4-1 to TRBJ2-6; D remains ambiguous. Germline-derived CDR1 and CDR2 are MGHRA and YSYEKL. The CDR3 is made up of 16 amino acids. The V and J ends lost 4 bases and 0 bases respectively, with 10 bases between them. CDR3 sequence: CASSPRGFSGANVLTF. In DNA form, the CDR3 reads TGCGCCAGCAGCCCCCGTGGGTTCTCTGGGGCCAACGTCCTGACTTTC.

Written as DNA, the CDR3 is TGTGCCAGCAGCTTAGCACAGGGGAATCAGCCCCAGCATTTT. Encoded protein: CASSLAQGNQPQHF. The genes are TRBV7-9 and TRBJ1-5; TRBD1 agrees at 7 bases. This CDR3 contains 14 residues. After removal of 0 bases from V and 4 bases from J, the junction contained 0 bases not matched to a gene. CDR1 SEHNR and CDR2 FQNEAQ come from the germline V gene (reference sequence).

This chain joins TRBV11-1 and TRBJ2-7, with D unclear. The germline gives CDR1 SGHAT, CDR2 FQDESV (reference sequence). V dropped 0 bases and J dropped 2 bases, with 11 bases sitting between them. CDR3 length equals 15 residues. CDR3 amino acids: CASSLATINTYEQYF. CDR3 nucleotide sequence: TGTGCCAGCAGCTTAGCGACAATCAACACCTACGAGCAGTACTTC.

The chain joins TRBV11-3 to TRBJ2-7, with TRBD2 matching 14 bases. Trimming cost V 1 base and J 6 bases; bases outside gene matches: 2. From germline, CDR1 is SGHNT and CDR2 YENEEA. This CDR3 region has 15 residues. The CDR3 DNA follows: TGTGCCAGCAGCTTAGGGGGGACTAGCGGGAGCGAGCAGTACTTC. Translating gives CASSLGGTSGSEQYF.

The genes are TRBV5-1 and TRBJ1-1; D call uncertain. The V gene lost 4 bases and the J gene lost 1 base, with 14 bases spanning the gap. The germline V gene has CDR1 SGHRS and CDR2 YFSETQ. The CDR3 covers 15 residues. As DNA, the CDR3 is TGCGCCAGCAGCCGGACCGGTGGTGGGAACACTGAAGCTTTCTTT. Its translation is CASSRTGGGNTEAFF. Based on the CDR3 plus reference TRBV5-1 and TRBJ1-1, the full variable domain is KAGVTQTPRYLIKTRGQQVTLSCSPISGHRSVSWYQQTPGQGLQFLFEYFSETQRNKGNFPGRFSGRQFSNSRSEMNVSTLELGDSALYLCASSRTGGGNTEAFFGQGTRLTVV.

V usage is TRBV28 and J usage is TRBJ2-1; 7 bases match TRBD2. V lost 6 bases, J lost 0 bases, and 8 bases stayed unmatched. The germline CDR1 and CDR2 sequences are MDHEN and SYDVKM. The CDR3 has 16 amino acids. The CDR3 region is CASSSSGGGSYNEQFF. CDR3 nucleotide sequence: TGTGCCAGCAGCTCGAGCGGCGGGGGCTCCTACAATGAGCAGTTCTTC.

This sequence joins TRBV4-1 and TRBJ1-5, with no clear D. The CDR3 contains 15 residues. Germline V gene lookup returns CDR1 MGHRA and CDR2 YSYEKL. With 1 base removed from V and 2 bases from J, the gap between germline ends came to 9 bases. CDR3 sequence reads: CASSQGVLGNQPQHF. As DNA, the CDR3 is TGCGCCAGCAGCCAAGGAGTGCTTGGCAATCAGCCCCAGCATTTT.

The chain joins TRBV18 to TRBJ2-1, with D tentatively TRBD2 (6 bases). The V gene lost 4 bases and the J gene lost 4 bases, with 11 bases spanning the gap. CDR3 length: 14 amino acids. Germline V gene data show CDR1 as KGHSH and CDR2 as LQKENI. The CDR3 protein is CASSRLGGYNEQFF. Written as DNA, the CDR3 is TGTGCCAGCTCACGGCTAGGAGGGTACAATGAGCAGTTCTTC.

The V gene is TRBV7-8, the J gene TRBJ1-3, with D perhaps matching TRBD1 (5 bases). Germline-derived CDR1 and CDR2 are SGHVS and FQNEAQ. V gave up 5 bases and J gave up 0 bases, with 14 bases separating them. The CDR3 loop spans 16 amino acids. For the CDR3, the DNA is TGTGCCAGCAGCCCAACCTCGAGGGGCTCTGGAAACACCATATATTTT. Protein: CASSPTSRGSGNTIYF.

The V and J genes are TRBV28 and TRBJ2-7; no clear D. Trimming took 2 bases from V and 7 from J, leaving 12 bases between them. Germline V gene sequence: CDR1 MDHEN, CDR2 SYDVKM. CDR3 length: 13 residues. The CDR3 spells CASSLGSPMEQYF. The CDR3 DNA sequence: TGTGCCAGCAGTTTAGGATCGCCGATGGAGCAGTACTTC. Based on the CDR3 plus reference TRBV28 and TRBJ2-7, the full variable domain is DVKVTQSSRYLVKRTGEKVFLECVQDMDHENMFWYRQDPGLGLRLIYFSYDVKMKEKGDIPEGYSVSREKKERFSLILESASTNQTSMYLCASSLGSPMEQYFGPGTRLTVT.

The genes are TRBV28 and TRBJ2-3, with 11 bases identical to TRBD2. The trim removed 5 bases at V and 5 bases at J, leaving 6 bases unmatched. Germline CDR1 and CDR2: MDHEN and SYDVKM. This CDR3 spans 15 amino acids. The CDR3 reads CASSLLAGAGDTQYF. Here the CDR3 DNA reads TGTGCCAGCAGTCTACTAGCGGGAGCAGGAGATACGCAGTATTTT.

This chain uses TRBV29-1 with TRBJ2-7, with 9 bases identical to TRBD1. This CDR3 contains 13 residues. V was pared by 6 bases and J by 2 bases, with 5 bases of the junction left unmatched. Germline-derived CDR1 and CDR2 are SQVTM and ANQGSEA. The CDR3 here is CSVIQGATYEQYF. The CDR3 coding sequence is TGCAGCGTCATACAGGGGGCTACCTACGAGCAGTACTTC.

V gene TRBV5-4 combines with J gene TRBJ2-1, with 14 positions matching TRBD2. This CDR3 spans 16 amino acids. J was trimmed by 8 bases and V by 4 bases; bases with no gene match: 8. Germline lookup yields CDR1 SGHNT and CDR2 YYREEE (reference sequence). CDR3 nucleotide sequence: TGTGCCAGCAGCCCCGGAAGGACTAGCGGGAGGTATGAGCAGTTCTTC. This translates into CASSPGRTSGRYEQFF.

This rearrangement joins TRBV20-1 to TRBJ2-7; no reliable D call. The germline V gene has CDR1 DFQATT and CDR2 SNEGSKA (reference sequence). The ends were cut back, 7 bases at V and 5 bases at J, with 12 bases in the middle. This CDR3 is built from 11 residues. In DNA form, the CDR3 reads TGCAGTGGATCGGCAGAAAACGAGCAGTACTTC. Amino acid sequence: CSGSAENEQYF.